This TCR beta chain came from a study of blood T cell repertoires in COVID-19. Original handling: The authors estimated nucleated cell counts from reference gene primer amplification. Measured with immunoSEQ multiplex PCR; TCRdb has only the in-frame clones, and not every one. Clone size and the V and J calls come from that table; the DNA yielded D and trimming. The sample has roughly 400,000 clones, roughly 90% seen once. Enrollees, roughly 18 to 95 years old, lived in 24 US areas. This clonotype was sampled from a young woman who had been exposed to COVID-19. Sequences were obtained from PBMCs or T cells enriched from blood (not recorded which).

Written as DNA, the CDR3 is TGTGCCAGCAGTTTCGTGGGAGCGTTAAATGAGCAGTTCTTC. Translation: CASSFVGALNEQFF. V and J are TRBV27 and TRBJ2-1; D perhaps matches TRBD2 (5 bases). V lost 3 bases and J 7 bases, leaving 13 bases between the germline ends. Germline V gene data show CDR1 as MNHEY and CDR2 as SMNVEV (reference sequence). The CDR3 consists of 14 residues.